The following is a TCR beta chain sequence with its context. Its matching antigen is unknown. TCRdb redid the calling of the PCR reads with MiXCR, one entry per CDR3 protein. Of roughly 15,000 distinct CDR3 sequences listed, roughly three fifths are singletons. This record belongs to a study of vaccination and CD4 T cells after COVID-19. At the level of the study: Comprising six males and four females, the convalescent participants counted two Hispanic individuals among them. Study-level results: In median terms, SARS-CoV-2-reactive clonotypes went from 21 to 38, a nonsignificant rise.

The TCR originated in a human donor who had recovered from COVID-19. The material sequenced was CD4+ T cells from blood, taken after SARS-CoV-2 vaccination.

The CDR3 nucleotides read TGCGCCAGCAGCTTGCGGACAGCACAAGAGACCCAGTACTTC. Translation: CASSLRTAQETQYF. V usage is TRBV5-1 and J usage is TRBJ2-5; the D gene is possibly TRBD1 (6 bases). This CDR3 has 14 amino acids. Trimming took off 1 base at V and 2 bases at J, with 9 bases between the two ends. In germline, CDR1 is SGHRS, CDR2 YFSETQ.